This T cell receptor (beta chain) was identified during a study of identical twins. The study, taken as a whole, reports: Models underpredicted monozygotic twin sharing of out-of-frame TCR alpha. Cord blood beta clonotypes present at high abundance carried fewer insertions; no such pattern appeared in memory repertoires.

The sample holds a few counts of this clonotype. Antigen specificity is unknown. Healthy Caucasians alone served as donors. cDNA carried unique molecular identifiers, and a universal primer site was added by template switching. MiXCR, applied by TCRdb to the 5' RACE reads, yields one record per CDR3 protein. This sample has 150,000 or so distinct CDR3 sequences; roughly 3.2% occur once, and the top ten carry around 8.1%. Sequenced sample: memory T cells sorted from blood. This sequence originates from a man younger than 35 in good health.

This CDR3 reads CASSLGHGSYNEQFF. In DNA form, the CDR3 reads TGTGCCAGCAGCTTGGGGCATGGATCCTACAATGAGCAGTTCTTC. The J gene is TRBJ2-1, the V gene TRBV11-2; tentatively, D is TRBD1 (5 bases). Germline V gene data show CDR1 as SGHAT and CDR2 as FQNNGV. The CDR3 extends over 15 amino acids. Trimming cost V 3 bases and J 1 base, with 10 bases left between them.